This T cell receptor (beta chain) was recovered during a study of blood T cell repertoires in COVID-19. Source study methods: Amplification from reference gene primers served as the basis for estimated nucleated cell counts. Method: immunoSEQ multiplex PCR; TCRdb's copy keeps in-frame clones and lacks some. That table gives V, J and clone size, and the DNA gave D and trimming. This table holds roughly 180,000 clones, approximately 82% found once. The cohort comprised adults aged 18 to 89 years residing in some 24 US areas. Germline CDR1 MNHNY, CDR2 SVGAGI (reference sequence). With V trimmed by 5 bases and J by 3 bases, 4 bases remained unmatched. The CDR3 is 14 amino acids.

The sequencing sample was made of PBMCs or T cells enriched from blood (not recorded which). The source of this sequence is a woman aged 50 to 60 who had recovered from COVID-19. The chain uses TRBV6-6 and TRBJ2-7, with 10 bases that match TRBD1. CDR3 DNA sequence: TGTGCCAGCAGTGCCCGGGACAGGGGCTACGAGCAGTACGTC. This codes for CASSARDRGYEQYV.